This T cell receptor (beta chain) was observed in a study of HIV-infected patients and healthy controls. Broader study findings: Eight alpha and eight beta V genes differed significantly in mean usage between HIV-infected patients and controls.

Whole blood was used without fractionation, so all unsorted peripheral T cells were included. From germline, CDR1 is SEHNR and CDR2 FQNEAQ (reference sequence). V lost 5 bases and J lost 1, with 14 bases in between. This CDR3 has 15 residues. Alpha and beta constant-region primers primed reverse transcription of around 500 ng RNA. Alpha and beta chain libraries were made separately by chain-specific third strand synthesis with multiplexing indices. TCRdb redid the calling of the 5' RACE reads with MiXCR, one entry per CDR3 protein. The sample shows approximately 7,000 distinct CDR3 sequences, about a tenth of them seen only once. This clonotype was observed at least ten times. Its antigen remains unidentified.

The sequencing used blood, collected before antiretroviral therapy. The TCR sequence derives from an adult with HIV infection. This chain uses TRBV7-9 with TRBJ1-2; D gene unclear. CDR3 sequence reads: CASSADFSFNYGYTF. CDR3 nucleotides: TGTGCCAGCAGCGCCGACTTTAGTTTTAACTATGGCTACACCTTC.